One and the same sample provided the 19 T cell receptor beta chains below, sequenced in a study of blood T cell repertoires in COVID-19. Libraries were prepared by immunoSEQ multiplex PCR; TCRdb keeps only in-frame clonotypes and omits some of them. The top ten clones hold 10% to 15% of a sample with around 60,000 clones, roughly 90% of them seen once. Material: peripheral blood. The receptors shown here come from a man aged 60 to 75 with active COVID-19.

The chain is built from TRBV12-3 or TRBV12-4 and TRBJ2-1, with 7 bases fitting TRBD2. The J segment lost 16 bases and the V segment lost 2 bases, leaving 8 bases of the junction unmatched. CDR3 length: 12 residues. The CDR3 DNA sequence: TGTGCCAGCAGTTTAAGGCTAGCGGTGGGATTCTTC. Translated: CASSLRLAVGFF.

J is TRBJ1-1 and V is TRBV19; a possible D gene is TRBD1 (6 bases). The CDR3 sequence is 15 residues long. The germline gives CDR1 LNHDA, CDR2 SQIVND (reference sequence). Trimming took 4 bases from V and 6 from J, leaving 18 bases between them. The CDR3 spells CASSKVPGHLSEAFF. For the CDR3, the DNA is TGTGCCAGTAGTAAGGTCCCGGGACACCTTTCTGAAGCTTTCTTT.

The V gene is TRBV24-1, the J gene TRBJ1-3, with D possibly TRBD1 on 6 matching bases. This CDR3 has 17 amino acids. V was trimmed by 3 bases and J by 0 bases, leaving 14 bases between them. Germline lookup yields CDR1 KGHDR and CDR2 SFDVKD. The CDR3, as DNA: TGTGCCACCAGTGATCCAAAGGACAGCAGCTCTGGAAACACCATATATTTT. Amino acid sequence: CATSDPKDSSSGNTIYF.

The DNA of the CDR3 is TGTGCCAGTAGGGAAGGGATCGGGATGAACACTGAAGCTTTCTTT. Encoded protein: CASREGIGMNTEAFF. The chain joins TRBV19 to TRBJ1-1, with D unclear. Deletions cut 6 bases from V and 0 bases from J, with 14 bases between. CDR3 length equals 15 residues. Germline CDR1 is LNHDA and CDR2 is SQIVND (reference sequence). Full variable domain (remainder filled in from reference TRBV19 and TRBJ1-1): DGGITQSPKYLFRKEGQNVTLSCEQNLNHDAMYWYRQDPGQGLRLIYYSQIVNDFQKGDIAEGYSVSREKKESFPLTVTSAQKNPTAFYLCASREGIGMNTEAFFGQGTRLTVV.

The V call is TRBV20-1, the J call TRBJ2-7, with 7 bases matching TRBD1. Germline V lookup: CDR1 DFQATT, CDR2 SNEGSKA (reference sequence). The CDR3 runs 11 residues. The CDR3 loop is CVGRQGEEQYF. The DNA of the CDR3 is TGCGTTGGGCGACAGGGCGAAGAGCAGTACTTC.

In its sample, this clone was seen a few times. The genes are TRBV6-1 and TRBJ1-3; a weak D match, TRBD1 (5 bases). Germline V gene lookup returns CDR1 MNHNS and CDR2 SASEGT. The CDR3 covers 14 residues. V dropped 1 base and J dropped 3 bases, with 7 bases sitting between them. Here the CDR3 reads CASSEGRVGNTIYF. CDR3 sequence (DNA): TGTGCCAGCAGTGAAGGCAGGGTTGGAAACACCATATATTTT.

The chain employs TRBV10-2 and TRBJ2-7; D unresolved. The CDR3 has 16 residues. Looked up from germline, CDR1 is WSHSY and CDR2 is SAAADI. V was shortened by 3 bases and J by 9 bases, with 24 bases between the two germline ends. The CDR3 loop reads CASSESTGLARPVQYF. The CDR3 nucleotides read TGCGCCAGCAGTGAATCTACTGGGTTGGCGAGGCCGGTGCAGTACTTC.

CDR3 residues: CSVHGGEKLFF. The CDR3 DNA sequence: TGCAGCGTCCACGGCGGGGAAAAACTGTTTTTT. The chain recombines TRBV29-1 with TRBJ1-4; no reliable D call. Per the germline V gene, CDR1 is SQVTM and CDR2 is ANQGSEA. The V end was cut by 6 bases, the J end by 8 bases, with 10 bases between. The CDR3 spans 11 residues.

This chain uses TRBV9 with TRBJ2-3, with D maybe TRBD1 (6 bases). The CDR3 runs to 17 residues. Germline CDR1 reads SGDLS; CDR2 reads YYNGEE. V was clipped by 0 bases and J by 1 base, with 15 bases between them. The CDR3 here is CASSVANLGGGTDTQYF. DNA for the CDR3: TGTGCCAGCAGCGTAGCCAACCTAGGGGGAGGCACAGATACGCAGTATTTT.

The chain recombines TRBV30 with TRBJ2-6; tentative D call: TRBD1 (6 bases). The length of the CDR3 is 16 residues. Trimming removed 8 bases at V and 0 bases at J, with 17 bases between. Germline values: CDR1 GTSNPN, CDR2 SVGIG (reference sequence). The CDR3: CAGARGWGSGANVLTF. The CDR3 DNA follows: TGTGCCGGGGCCAGGGGTTGGGGCTCTGGGGCCAACGTCCTGACTTTC. Full variable domain (remainder filled in from reference TRBV30 and TRBJ2-6): SQTIHQWPATLVQPVGSPLSLECTVEGTSNPNLYWYRQAAGRGLQLLFYSVGIGQISSEVPQNLSASRPQDRQFILSSKKLLLSDSGFYLCAGARGWGSGANVLTFGAGSRLTVL.

The genes are TRBV3-1 (or the pseudogene TRBV3-2) and TRBJ2-6, with 9 positions matching TRBD1. V lost 8 bases, J lost 3 bases, and 20 bases stayed unmatched. Per germline, CDR1 LGHDT and CDR2 YNNKEL (reference sequence). CDR3 size: 20 residues. CDR3 in amino acids: CASFSTAGTGSIGGANVLTF. The DNA of the CDR3 is TGTGCCAGCTTCTCTACCGCCGGGACAGGGTCTATTGGTGGGGCCAACGTCCTGACTTTC.

The chain employs TRBV5-4 and TRBJ2-7; D is unclear. The CDR3 contains 16 residues. With 3 bases removed from V and 3 bases from J, the gap between germline ends came to 19 bases. CDR1 is SGHNT, CDR2 YYREEE, per germline (reference sequence). CDR3 residues: CASSSLVNGRNYEQYF. CDR3 DNA: TGTGCCAGCAGCTCCCTAGTTAACGGTCGTAACTACGAGCAGTACTTC.

V usage is TRBV3-1 (or the pseudogene TRBV3-2) and J usage is TRBJ2-1; TRBD1 agrees at 10 bases. This CDR3 spans 13 amino acids. Germline CDR1 LGHDT, CDR2 YNNKEL (reference sequence). The J segment lost 15 bases and the V segment lost 0 bases, leaving 5 bases of the junction unmatched. CDR3 sequence: CASSQDSRDRGFF. DNA of the CDR3: TGTGCCAGCAGCCAAGATTCCCGGGACAGGGGGTTCTTC.

This clone was recorded only once. This sequence joins TRBV7-8 and TRBJ1-3, with D maybe TRBD1 (6 bases). Germline CDR1 is SGHVS and CDR2 is FQNEAQ. CDR3 length: 15 residues. V gave up 5 bases and J gave up 1 base, with 12 bases separating them. The CDR3 loop is CASSALTGSGNTIYF. The CDR3 nucleotides are TGTGCCAGCAGCGCACTTACAGGGTCTGGAAACACCATATATTTT.

In this sample, this clone turned up once. This chain uses TRBV10-3 with TRBJ2-5, with 8 positions matching TRBD2. Germline V CDR1 and CDR2: ENHRY, SYGVKD. V shed 10 bases, J shed 2 bases, and the junction held 9 bases outside the gene matches. The CDR3 consists of 14 residues. The CDR3 DNA is TGTGCCACCGAGAGCGGGAGAGGGCAAGAGACCCAGTACTTC. This gives the protein CATESGRGQETQYF.

The gene calls are TRBV6-5 and TRBJ1-3; D not certain. V lost 8 bases and J lost 11, with 13 bases in between. This CDR3 contains 11 residues. Germline loops: CDR1 MNHEY, CDR2 SVGAGI. CDR3 sequence reads: CASLYPNSIYF. CDR3 bases: TGTGCCAGCCTCTACCCAAATTCCATATATTTT.

The V gene is TRBV6-5, the J gene TRBJ1-1, with D perhaps TRBD1 (6 bases). Germline CDR1 MNHEY, CDR2 SVGAGI. The CDR3 sequence is 14 residues long. V was pared by 4 bases and J by 1 base, with 10 bases between. CDR3 in amino acids: CASSSQGSNTEAFF. DNA of the CDR3: TGTGCCAGCAGTTCACAGGGATCGAACACTGAAGCTTTCTTT.

This chain connects TRBV5-4 to TRBJ1-4; the D gene is possibly TRBD1 (5 bases). V was clipped by 4 bases and J by 1 base, with 17 bases between them. The CDR3 length is 17 residues. CDR1 and CDR2 from the germline V gene are SGHNT and YYREEE (reference sequence). CDR3 DNA: TGTGCCAGCAGCCCCCGGGGCGGGGTCGGAACTAATGAAAAACTGTTTTTT. This codes for CASSPRGGVGTNEKLFF.

The V gene is TRBV23-1, the J gene TRBJ1-6; 11 nucleotides line up with TRBD1. TRBV23-1 is assigned to the ORF class and has an uncertain function. CDR3 size: 18 residues. The trim removed 3 bases at V and 10 bases at J, leaving 14 bases unmatched. The CDR3 DNA reads TGCGCCAGCAGTCATCAGTGCAAAGGGACAGGGGGTAGGTCACCCCTCCACTTT. It specifies CASSHQCKGTGGRSPLHF.